Described below is a single T cell receptor (beta chain) sequence and its context. Its specificity is unknown. The second PCR ran about 6 to 11 cycles with a sample-barcoded 5' primer and J-beta primers. At least 3 million CDR3-containing paired-end reads were obtained per sample. TCRdb independently ran MiXCR on the 5' RACE reads; one entry per CDR3 protein. Of about 1,800,000 distinct CDR3 sequences listed, about 28% are singletons. This specimen comes from a study of blood T cells in healthy people across ages. Overall study results and limits: Naive and antigen-experienced cells could not be conclusively compared, given unsorted PBMCs.

This CDR3 comprises 13 residues. CDR1 is DFQATT, CDR2 SNEGSKA, per germline (reference sequence). Trimming cost V 2 bases and J 7 bases, with 14 bases left between them. This TCR was recovered from a woman in her 30s in good health. The chain combines TRBV20-1 with TRBJ1-2; no clear D gene. The sample taken for sequencing was blood. The CDR3 nucleotides read TGCAGTGCTAGAACCCCAGGTACTCCTGGCTACACCTTC. It encodes CSARTPGTPGYTF.